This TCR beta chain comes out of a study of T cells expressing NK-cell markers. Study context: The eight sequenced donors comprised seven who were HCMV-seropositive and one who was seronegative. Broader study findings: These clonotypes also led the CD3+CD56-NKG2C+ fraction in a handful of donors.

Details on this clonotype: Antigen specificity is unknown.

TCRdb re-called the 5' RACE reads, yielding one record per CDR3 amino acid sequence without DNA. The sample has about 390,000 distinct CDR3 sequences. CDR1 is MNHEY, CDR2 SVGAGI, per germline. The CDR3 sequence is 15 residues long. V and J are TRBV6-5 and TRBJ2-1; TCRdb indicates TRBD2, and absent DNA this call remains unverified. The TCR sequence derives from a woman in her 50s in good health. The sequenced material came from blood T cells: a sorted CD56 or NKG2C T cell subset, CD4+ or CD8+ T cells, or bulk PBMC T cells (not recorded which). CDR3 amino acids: CASNKGLERHNEQFF.